This entry concerns a single TCR beta chain. TCRdb analysed the RT-PCR reads with MiXCR anew, one entry per CDR3 protein. The table has some 570,000 distinct CDR3 sequences, around 11% seen once. The data belong to a study of response to subunit inactivated influenza vaccine. The length of the CDR3 is 14 residues. Unmatched junction bases numbered 6, after V lost 4 bases and J lost 3 bases. These data were also reused for a study on T cells expressing NK-cell markers. That paper states: 5'RACE template switching with UMIs produced the TCR beta cDNA. The same clonotypes also predominated in the CD3+CD56-NKG2C+ fraction of several donors.

This clonotype was obtained from a man in his fifties who received an inactivated influenza vaccine. The V gene is TRBV12-3 or TRBV12-4, the J gene TRBJ2-7; TRBD2 matches 7 bases. The specimen was PBMCs from blood, collected on the day of vaccination. CDR3 nucleotides: TGTGCCAGCAGTTCCCCCTGGACTAGCTACGAGCAGTACTTC. Translated: CASSSPWTSYEQYF.